A selection of T cell receptor beta chains follows, all from one sample in a study of blood T cell repertoires in COVID-19. Sequencing was performed with immunoSEQ multiplex PCR; in TCRdb, only in-frame clones are kept and a portion is missing. The table has more than 300,000 clones, 80% to 90% seen once. Sequences were obtained from peripheral blood. All receptors come from a woman in her thirties with COVID-19, enrolled during active disease. Both conserved end residues are part of each CDR3. Rows may omit the clone size; those that give it use once, few, many or a size class.

CASSLGGNPYNEQFF TRBV5-1 few TRBJ2-1
CASSPSAWRDYEQYF TRBV5-5 NA TRBJ2-7
CASSMRQGFHGYTF TRBV19 NA TRBJ1-2
CATSRDYGSNQPQHF TRBV15 NA TRBJ1-5
CASSEIFTASGNYNEQFF TRBV6-1 NA TRBJ2-1
CASSPGGGAANYGYTF TRBV5-1 NA TRBJ1-2
CSVEEGDEQFF TRBV29-1 NA TRBJ2-1
CASSPQGLNTEAFF TRBV19 NA TRBJ1-1
CASSSGTSGGETQYF TRBV10-1 NA TRBJ2-5
CASSYKREPTDTQYF TRBV7-3 NA TRBJ2-3
CASSRTSGGYEQYF TRBV4-2 NA TRBJ2-7
CASSPSGWGHEQYF TRBV27 NA TRBJ2-7
CSGGAKTSGGELFF TRBV29-1 NA TRBJ2-2
CASSSRTGGQDTQYF TRBV11-2 NA TRBJ2-3
CASSRANEKLFF TRBV6-5 NA TRBJ1-4
CASSWGPGRPQHF TRBV11-2 few TRBJ1-5
CASSVGGLAGSYEQYF TRBV9 NA TRBJ2-7
CASSVGGMNTEAFF TRBV5-1 NA TRBJ1-1